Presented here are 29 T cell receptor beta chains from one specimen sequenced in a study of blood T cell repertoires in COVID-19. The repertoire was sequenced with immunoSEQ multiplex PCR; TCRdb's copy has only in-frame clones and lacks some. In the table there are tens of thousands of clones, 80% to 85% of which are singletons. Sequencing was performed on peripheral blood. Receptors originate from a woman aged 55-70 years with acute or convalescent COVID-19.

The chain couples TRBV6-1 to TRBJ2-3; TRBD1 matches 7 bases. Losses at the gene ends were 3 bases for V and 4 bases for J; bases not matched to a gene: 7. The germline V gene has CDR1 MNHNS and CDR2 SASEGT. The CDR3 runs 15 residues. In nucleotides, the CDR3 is TGTGCCAGCAGTGAGGTCACAGGGGTCGCAGATACGCAGTATTTT. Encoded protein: CASSEVTGVADTQYF.

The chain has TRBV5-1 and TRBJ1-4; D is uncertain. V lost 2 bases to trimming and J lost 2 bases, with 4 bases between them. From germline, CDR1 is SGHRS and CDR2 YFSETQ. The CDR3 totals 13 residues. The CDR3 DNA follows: TGCGCCAGCAGCTTTAATACTAATGAAAAACTGTTTTTT. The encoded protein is CASSFNTNEKLFF.

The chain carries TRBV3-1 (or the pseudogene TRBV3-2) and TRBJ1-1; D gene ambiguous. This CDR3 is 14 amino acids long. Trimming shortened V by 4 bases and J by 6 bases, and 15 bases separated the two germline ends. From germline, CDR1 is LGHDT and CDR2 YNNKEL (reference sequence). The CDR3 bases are TGTGCCAGCAGCCCCCCCCGGGTTGAGGCTGAAGCTTTCTTT. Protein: CASSPPRVEAEAFF.

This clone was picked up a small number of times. For the CDR3, the DNA is TGTGCCAGCAGCCAACTCCCAACAGGGAATGAAAAACTGTTTTTT. It encodes CASSQLPTGNEKLFF. This chain joins TRBV14 and TRBJ1-4; tentatively, D is TRBD1 (6 bases). V was shortened by 2 bases and J by 5 bases, with 12 bases between the two germline ends. This CDR3 has 15 residues. The germline V gene encodes CDR1 SGHDN and CDR2 FVKESK.

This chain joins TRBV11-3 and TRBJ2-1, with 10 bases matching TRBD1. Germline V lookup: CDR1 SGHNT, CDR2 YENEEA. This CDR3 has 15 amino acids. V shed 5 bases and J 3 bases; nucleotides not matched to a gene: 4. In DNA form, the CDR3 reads TGTGCCAGCAGCGCCGGGACAGGGGACTACAATGAGCAGTTCTTC. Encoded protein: CASSAGTGDYNEQFF.

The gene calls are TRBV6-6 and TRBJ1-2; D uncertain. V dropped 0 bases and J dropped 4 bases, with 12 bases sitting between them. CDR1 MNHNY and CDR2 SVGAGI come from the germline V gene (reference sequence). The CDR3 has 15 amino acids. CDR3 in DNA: TGTGCCAGCAGTTACTCGACGCGGATTTCCTATGGCTACACCTTC. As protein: CASSYSTRISYGYTF.

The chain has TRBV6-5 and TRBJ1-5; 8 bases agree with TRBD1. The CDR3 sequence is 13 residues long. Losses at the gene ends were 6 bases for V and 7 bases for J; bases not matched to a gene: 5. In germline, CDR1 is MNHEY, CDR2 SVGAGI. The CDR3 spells CASRLDRGQPQHF. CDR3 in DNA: TGTGCCAGCAGGCTAGACAGGGGCCAGCCCCAGCATTTT.

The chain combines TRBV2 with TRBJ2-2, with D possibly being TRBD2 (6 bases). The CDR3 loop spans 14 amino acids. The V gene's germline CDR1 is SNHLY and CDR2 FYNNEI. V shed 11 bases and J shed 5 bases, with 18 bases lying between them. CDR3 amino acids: CAGGGLGGTGELFF. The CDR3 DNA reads TGTGCCGGGGGAGGCCTAGGTGGGACCGGGGAGCTGTTTTTT.

The CDR3: CASSFIPGDEQYF. CDR3 coding DNA: TGTGCCAGCAGTTTTATCCCCGGGGACGAGCAGTACTTC. V usage is TRBV12-3 or TRBV12-4 and J usage is TRBJ2-7, with D perhaps matching TRBD2 (5 bases). This CDR3 contains 13 residues. The V end was cut by 3 bases, the J end by 5 bases, with 11 bases between.

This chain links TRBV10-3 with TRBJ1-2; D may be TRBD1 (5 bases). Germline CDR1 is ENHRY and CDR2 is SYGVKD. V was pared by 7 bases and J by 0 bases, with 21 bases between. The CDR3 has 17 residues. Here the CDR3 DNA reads TGTGCCATCAAACGTGCGGACACCGCATCAACTAACTATGGCTACACCTTC. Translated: CAIKRADTASTNYGYTF.

The CDR3 DNA sequence: TGTGCCAGTAGTATCCCCCCGACAGGGTATTATCAGCCCCAGCATTTT. Protein product: CASSIPPTGYYQPQHF. The chain uses TRBV19 and TRBJ1-5, with TRBD1 identical over 7 bases. The junction had 10 bases not matched to a gene; V was cut back by 3 bases and J by 5 bases. This CDR3 has 16 residues. The germline CDR1 and CDR2 sequences are LNHDA and SQIVND (reference sequence).

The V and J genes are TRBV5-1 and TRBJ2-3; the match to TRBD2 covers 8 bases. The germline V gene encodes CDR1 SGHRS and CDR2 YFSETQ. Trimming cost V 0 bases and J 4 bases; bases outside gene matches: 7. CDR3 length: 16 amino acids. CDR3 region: CASSLALAGRPDTQYF. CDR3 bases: TGCGCCAGCAGCTTGGCCTTAGCGGGGAGGCCAGATACGCAGTATTTT.

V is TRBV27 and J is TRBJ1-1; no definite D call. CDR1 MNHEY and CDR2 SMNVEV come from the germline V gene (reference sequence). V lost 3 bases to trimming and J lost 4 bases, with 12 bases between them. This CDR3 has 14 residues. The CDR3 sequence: CASSLTGSSTEAFF. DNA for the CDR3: TGTGCCAGCAGTTTGACGGGGTCGAGCACTGAAGCTTTCTTT.

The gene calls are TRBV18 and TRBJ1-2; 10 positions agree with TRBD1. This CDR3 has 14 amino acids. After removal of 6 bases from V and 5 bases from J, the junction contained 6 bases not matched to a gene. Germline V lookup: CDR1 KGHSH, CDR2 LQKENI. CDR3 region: CASSPGQGKYGYTF. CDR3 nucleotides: TGTGCCAGCTCGCCGGGACAGGGGAAATATGGCTACACCTTC. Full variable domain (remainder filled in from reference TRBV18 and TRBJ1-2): NAGVMQNPRHLVRRRGQEARLRCSPMKGHSHVYWYRQLPEEGLKFMVYLQKENIIDESGMPKERFSAEFPKEGPSILRIQQVVRGDSAAYFCASSPGQGKYGYTFGSGTRLTVV.

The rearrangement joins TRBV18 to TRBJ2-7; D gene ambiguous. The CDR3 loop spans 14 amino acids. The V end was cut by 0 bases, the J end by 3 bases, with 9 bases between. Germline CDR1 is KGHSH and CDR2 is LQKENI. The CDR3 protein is CASSPPSRSYEQYF. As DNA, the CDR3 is TGTGCCAGCTCACCACCTTCGAGAAGCTACGAGCAGTACTTC. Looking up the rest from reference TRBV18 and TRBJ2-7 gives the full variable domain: NAGVMQNPRHLVRRRGQEARLRCSPMKGHSHVYWYRQLPEEGLKFMVYLQKENIIDESGMPKERFSAEFPKEGPSILRIQQVVRGDSAAYFCASSPPSRSYEQYFGPGTRLTVT.

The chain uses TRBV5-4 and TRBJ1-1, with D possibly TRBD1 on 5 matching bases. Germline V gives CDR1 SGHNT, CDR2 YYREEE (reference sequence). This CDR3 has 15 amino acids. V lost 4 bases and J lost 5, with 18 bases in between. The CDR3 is CASSPLLRDGTEAFF. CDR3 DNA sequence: TGTGCCAGCAGCCCTCTTCTGCGGGACGGGACTGAAGCTTTCTTT.

Here the CDR3 reads CASSSQGLRNEQFF. CDR3 nucleotides: TGTGCCAGCAGTTCACAGGGGTTGAGGAATGAGCAGTTCTTC. V gene TRBV3-1 (or the pseudogene TRBV3-2) combines with J gene TRBJ2-1; the match to TRBD1 covers 7 bases. The CDR3 totals 14 residues. V lost 6 bases to trimming and J lost 7 bases; unmatched junction nucleotides: 9. Germline V gene lookup returns CDR1 LGHDT and CDR2 YNNKEL (reference sequence).

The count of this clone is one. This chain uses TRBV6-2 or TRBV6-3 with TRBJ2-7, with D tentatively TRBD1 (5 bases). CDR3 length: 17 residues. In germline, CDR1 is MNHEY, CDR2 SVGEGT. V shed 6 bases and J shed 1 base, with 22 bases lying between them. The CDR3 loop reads CASSLATGPYPSYEQYF. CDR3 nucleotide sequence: TGTGCCAGCAGCCTTGCTACAGGTCCTTACCCATCCTACGAGCAGTACTTC.

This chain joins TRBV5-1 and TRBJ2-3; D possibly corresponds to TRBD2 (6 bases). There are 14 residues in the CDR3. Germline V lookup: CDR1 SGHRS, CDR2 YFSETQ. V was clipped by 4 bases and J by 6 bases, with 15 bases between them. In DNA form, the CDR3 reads TGCGCCAGCAGCGTTGGGGGGTTTCCCGATACGCAGTATTTT. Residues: CASSVGGFPDTQYF.

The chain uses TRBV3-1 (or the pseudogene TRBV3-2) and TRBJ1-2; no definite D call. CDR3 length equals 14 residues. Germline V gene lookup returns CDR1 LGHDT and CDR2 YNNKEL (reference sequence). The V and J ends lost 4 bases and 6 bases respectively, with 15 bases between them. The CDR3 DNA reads TGTGCCAGCAGCCCTACGCGGGAAGGGAATGGCTACACCTTC. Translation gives CASSPTREGNGYTF.

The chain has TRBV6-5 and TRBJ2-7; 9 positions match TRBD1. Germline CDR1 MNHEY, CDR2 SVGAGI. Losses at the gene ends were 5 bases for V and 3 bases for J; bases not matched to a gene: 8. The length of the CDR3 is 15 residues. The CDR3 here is CASSPTGTGIYEQYF. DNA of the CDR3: TGTGCCAGCAGTCCTACCGGGACAGGGATCTACGAGCAGTACTTC.

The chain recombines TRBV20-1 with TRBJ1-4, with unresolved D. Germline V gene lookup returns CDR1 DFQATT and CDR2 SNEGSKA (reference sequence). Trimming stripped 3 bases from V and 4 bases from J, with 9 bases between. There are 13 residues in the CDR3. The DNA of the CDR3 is TGCAGTGCTAGTCCGGGAGTTAATGAAAAACTGTTTTTT. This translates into CSASPGVNEKLFF.

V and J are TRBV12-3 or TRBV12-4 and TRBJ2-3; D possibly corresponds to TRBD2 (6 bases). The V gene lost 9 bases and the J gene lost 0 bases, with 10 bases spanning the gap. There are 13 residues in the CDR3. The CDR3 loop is CASRLGSTDTQYF. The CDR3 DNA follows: TGTGCCAGTAGACTAGGGAGCACAGATACGCAGTATTTT.

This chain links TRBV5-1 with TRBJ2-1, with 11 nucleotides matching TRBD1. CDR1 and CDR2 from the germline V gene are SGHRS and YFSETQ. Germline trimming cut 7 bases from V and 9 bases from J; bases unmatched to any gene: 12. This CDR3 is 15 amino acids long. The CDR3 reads CASRAGTGGIGEQFF. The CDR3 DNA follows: TGCGCCAGCCGAGCCGGGACAGGGGGGATCGGTGAGCAGTTCTTC.

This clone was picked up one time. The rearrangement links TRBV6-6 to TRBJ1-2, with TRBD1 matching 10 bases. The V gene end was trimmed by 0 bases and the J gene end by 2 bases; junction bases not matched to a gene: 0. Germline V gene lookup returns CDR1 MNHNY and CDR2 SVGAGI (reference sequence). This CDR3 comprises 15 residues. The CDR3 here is CASSYSDRGNYGYTF. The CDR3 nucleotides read TGTGCCAGCAGTTACTCGGACAGGGGGAACTATGGCTACACCTTC.

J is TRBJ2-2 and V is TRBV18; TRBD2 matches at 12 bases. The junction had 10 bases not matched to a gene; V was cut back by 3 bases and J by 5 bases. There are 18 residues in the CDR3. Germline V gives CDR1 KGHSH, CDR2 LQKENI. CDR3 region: CASSPLETSGGLTGELFF. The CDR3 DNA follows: TGTGCCAGCTCACCTCTTGAGACTAGCGGGGGCCTAACCGGGGAGCTGTTTTTT.

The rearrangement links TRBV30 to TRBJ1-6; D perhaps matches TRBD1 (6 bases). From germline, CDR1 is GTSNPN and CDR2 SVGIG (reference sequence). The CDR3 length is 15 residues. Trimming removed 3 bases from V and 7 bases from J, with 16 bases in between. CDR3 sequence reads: CAWRGTRAGNSPLHF. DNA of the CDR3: TGTGCCTGGAGGGGGACAAGGGCCGGCAATTCACCCCTCCACTTT.

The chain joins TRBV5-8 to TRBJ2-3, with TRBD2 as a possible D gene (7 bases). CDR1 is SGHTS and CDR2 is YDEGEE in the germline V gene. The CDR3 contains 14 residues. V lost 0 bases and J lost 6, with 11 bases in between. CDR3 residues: CASSLGGGADTQYF. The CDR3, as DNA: TGTGCCAGCAGCTTGGGAGGGGGGGCGGATACGCAGTATTTT.

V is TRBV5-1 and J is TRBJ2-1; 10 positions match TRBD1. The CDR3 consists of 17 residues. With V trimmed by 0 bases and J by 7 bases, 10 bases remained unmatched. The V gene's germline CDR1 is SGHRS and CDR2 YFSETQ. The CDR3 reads CASSLGPVGQGGNEQFF. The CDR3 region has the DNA TGCGCCAGCAGCTTGGGGCCGGTCGGACAGGGGGGTAATGAGCAGTTCTTC.